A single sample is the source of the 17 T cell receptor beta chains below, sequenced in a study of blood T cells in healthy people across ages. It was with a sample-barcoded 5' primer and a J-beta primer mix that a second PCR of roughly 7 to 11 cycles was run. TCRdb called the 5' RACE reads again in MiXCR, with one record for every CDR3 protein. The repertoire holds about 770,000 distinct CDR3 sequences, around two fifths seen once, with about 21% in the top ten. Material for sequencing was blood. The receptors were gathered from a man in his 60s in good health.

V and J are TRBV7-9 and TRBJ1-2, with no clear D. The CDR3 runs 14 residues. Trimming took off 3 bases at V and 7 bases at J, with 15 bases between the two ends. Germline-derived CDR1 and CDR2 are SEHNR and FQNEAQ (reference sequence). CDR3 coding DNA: TGTGCCAGCAGCTTGGCGTCCCGGACGAGTGGCTACACCTTC. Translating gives CASSLASRTSGYTF.

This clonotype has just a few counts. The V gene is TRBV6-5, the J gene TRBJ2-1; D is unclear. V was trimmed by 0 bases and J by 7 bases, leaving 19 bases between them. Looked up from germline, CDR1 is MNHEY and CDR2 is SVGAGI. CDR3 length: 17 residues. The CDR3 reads CASSYSIHSRPINEQFF. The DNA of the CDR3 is TGTGCCAGCAGTTACTCGATTCACAGCCGACCGATTAATGAGCAGTTCTTC.

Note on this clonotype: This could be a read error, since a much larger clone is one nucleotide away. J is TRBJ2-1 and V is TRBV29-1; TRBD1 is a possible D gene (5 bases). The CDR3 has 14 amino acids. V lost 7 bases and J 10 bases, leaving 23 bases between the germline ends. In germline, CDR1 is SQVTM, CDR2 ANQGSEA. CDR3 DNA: TGCAGCGCCAAGACGGTCCAGGGCTCCTACGAGCAGTTCTTC. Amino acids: CSAKTVQGSYEQFF.

The CDR3 coding sequence is TGCAGTGCTAGAGAGCCCAGAGCCTACGAGCAGTACTTC. Its translation: CSAREPRAYEQYF. The V and J genes are TRBV20-1 and TRBJ2-7; D ambiguous. Trimming removed 0 bases from V and 2 bases from J, with 8 bases in between. The CDR3 runs 13 residues. Germline V gives CDR1 DFQATT, CDR2 SNEGSKA (reference sequence).

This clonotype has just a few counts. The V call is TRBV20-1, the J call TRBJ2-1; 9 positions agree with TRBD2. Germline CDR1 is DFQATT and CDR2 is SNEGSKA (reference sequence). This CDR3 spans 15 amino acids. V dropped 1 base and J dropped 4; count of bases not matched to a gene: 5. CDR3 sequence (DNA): TGCAGTGCTAGAGGGCAGCGGGGGGAGTACAATGAGCAGTTCTTC. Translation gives CSARGQRGEYNEQFF.

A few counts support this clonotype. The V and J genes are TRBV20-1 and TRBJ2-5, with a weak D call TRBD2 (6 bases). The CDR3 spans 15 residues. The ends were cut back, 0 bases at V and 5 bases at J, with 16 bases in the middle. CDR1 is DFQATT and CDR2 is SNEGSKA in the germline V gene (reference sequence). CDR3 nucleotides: TGCAGTGCTAGAGATGCCGGGACTTCGGTCGAGACCCAGTACTTC. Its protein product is CSARDAGTSVETQYF.

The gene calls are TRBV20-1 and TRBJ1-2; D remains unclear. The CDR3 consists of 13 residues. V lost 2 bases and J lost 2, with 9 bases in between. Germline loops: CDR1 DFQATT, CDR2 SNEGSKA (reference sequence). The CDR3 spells CSARTGLNYGYTF. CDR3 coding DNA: TGCAGTGCTAGAACCGGGCTCAACTATGGCTACACCTTC.

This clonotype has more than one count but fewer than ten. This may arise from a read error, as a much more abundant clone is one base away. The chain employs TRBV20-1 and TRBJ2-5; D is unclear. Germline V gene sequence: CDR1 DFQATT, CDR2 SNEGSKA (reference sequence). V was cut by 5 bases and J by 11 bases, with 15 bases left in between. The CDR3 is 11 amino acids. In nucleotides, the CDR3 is TGCAGTGCTCATATCGGCAATGAGCAGTACTTC. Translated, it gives CSAHIGNEQYF.

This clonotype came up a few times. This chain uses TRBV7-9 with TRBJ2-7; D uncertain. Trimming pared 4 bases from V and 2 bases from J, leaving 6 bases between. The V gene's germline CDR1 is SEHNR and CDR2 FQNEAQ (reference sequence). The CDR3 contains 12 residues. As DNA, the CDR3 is TGTGCCAGCAGCTCCGAGCCCTACGAGCAGTACTTC. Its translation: CASSSEPYEQYF.

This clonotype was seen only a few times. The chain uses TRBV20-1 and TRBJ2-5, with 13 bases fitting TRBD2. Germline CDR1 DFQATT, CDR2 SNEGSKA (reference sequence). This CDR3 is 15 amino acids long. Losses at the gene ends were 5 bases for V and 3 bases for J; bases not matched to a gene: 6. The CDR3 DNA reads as TGCAGTGCTTACCCGGGACTAGCGGGAAAAGAGACCCAGTACTTC. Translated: CSAYPGLAGKETQYF.

The chain's CDR3 is CASSEADSYNEQFF. The CDR3 region has the DNA TGTGCCAGCAGTGAAGCGGACAGCTACAATGAGCAGTTCTTC. This chain uses TRBV6-1 with TRBJ2-1; D possibly corresponds to TRBD1 (6 bases). There are 14 residues in the CDR3. Germline V gives CDR1 MNHNS, CDR2 SASEGT. V lost 0 bases and J 3 bases, leaving 6 bases between the germline ends.

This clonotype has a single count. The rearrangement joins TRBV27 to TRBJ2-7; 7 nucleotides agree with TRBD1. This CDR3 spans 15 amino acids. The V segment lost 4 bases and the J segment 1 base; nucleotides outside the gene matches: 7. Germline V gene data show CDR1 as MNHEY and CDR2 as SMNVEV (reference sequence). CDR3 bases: TGTGCCAGCAGTTCGGCAGGACAGGCATCCTACGAGCAGTACTTC. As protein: CASSSAGQASYEQYF.

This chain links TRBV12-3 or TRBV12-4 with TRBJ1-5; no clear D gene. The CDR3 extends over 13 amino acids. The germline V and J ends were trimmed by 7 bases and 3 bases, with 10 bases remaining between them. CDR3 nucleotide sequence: TGTGCCAGCACAACGGGGAACAATCAGCCCCAGCATTTT. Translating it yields CASTTGNNQPQHF.

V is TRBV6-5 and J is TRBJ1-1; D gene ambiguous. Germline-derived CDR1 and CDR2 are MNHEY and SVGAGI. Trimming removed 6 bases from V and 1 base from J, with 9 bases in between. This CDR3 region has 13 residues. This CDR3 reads CASSAMRNTEAFF. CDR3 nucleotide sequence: TGTGCCAGCAGCGCAATGAGGAACACTGAAGCTTTCTTT.

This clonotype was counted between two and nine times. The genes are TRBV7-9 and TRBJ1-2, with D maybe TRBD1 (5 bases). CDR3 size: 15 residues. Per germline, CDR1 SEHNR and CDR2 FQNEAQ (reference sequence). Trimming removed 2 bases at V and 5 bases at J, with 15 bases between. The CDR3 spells CASSLSHDRKYGYTF. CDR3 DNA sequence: TGTGCCAGCAGCTTATCCCATGACAGAAAGTATGGCTACACCTTC.

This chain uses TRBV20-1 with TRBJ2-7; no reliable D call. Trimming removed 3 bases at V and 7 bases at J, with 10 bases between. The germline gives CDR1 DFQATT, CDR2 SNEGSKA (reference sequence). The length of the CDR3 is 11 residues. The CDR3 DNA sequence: TGCAGTGCTAGCGGGTCTCTGGAGCAGTACTTC. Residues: CSASGSLEQYF.

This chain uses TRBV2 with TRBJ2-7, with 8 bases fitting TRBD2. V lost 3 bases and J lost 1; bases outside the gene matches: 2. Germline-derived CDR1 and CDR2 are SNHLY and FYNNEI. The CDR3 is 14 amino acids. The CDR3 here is CASSDGGGSYEQYF. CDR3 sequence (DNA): TGTGCCAGCAGTGACGGCGGGGGGTCCTACGAGCAGTACTTC.